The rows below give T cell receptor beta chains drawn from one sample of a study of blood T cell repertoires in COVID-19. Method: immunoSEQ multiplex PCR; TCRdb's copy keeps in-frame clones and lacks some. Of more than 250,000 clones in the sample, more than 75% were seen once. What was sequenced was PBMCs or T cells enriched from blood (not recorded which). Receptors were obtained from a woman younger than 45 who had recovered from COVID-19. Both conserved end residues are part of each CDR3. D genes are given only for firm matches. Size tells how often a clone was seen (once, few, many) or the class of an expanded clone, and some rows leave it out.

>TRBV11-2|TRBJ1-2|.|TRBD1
CASSLRQGAWYGYTF
TGTGCCAGCAGCTTAAGGCAGGGGGCTTGGTATGGCTACACCTTC
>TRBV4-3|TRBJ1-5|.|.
CASSQRYSNQPQHF
TGCGCCAGCAGCCAACGCTATAGCAATCAGCCCCAGCATTTT
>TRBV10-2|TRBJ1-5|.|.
CASSEAGVNQPQHF
TGCGCCAGCAGTGAAGCGGGAGTAAATCAGCCCCAGCATTTT
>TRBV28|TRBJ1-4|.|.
CASSLRGTYEKLFF
TGTGCCAGCAGTTTACGGGGGACGTATGAAAAACTGTTTTTT
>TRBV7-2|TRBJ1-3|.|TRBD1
CASATGFGNTIYF
TGTGCCAGCGCGACAGGGTTCGGAAACACCATATATTTT
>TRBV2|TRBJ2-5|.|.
CASSIWQGMAYQETQYF
TGTGCCAGCAGTATATGGCAGGGTATGGCCTACCAAGAGACCCAGTACTTC
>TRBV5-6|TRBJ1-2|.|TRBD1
CASSLRTGVNYGYTF
TGTGCCAGCAGCTTACGGACAGGGGTTAACTATGGCTACACCTTC
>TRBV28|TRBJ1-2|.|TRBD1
CASSPSMDRDYGYTF
TGTGCCAGCAGTCCATCCATGGACAGGGACTATGGCTACACCTTC
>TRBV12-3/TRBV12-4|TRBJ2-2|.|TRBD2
CASGRLATGELFF
TGTGCCAGCGGAAGACTAGCGACCGGGGAGCTGTTTTTT
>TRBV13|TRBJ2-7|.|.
CASSLGLNEQYF
TGTGCCAGCAGCTTAGGTCTTAACGAGCAGTACTTC
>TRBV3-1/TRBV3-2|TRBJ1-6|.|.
CASSQGPSPLHF
TGTGCCAGCAGCCAGGGGCCCTCACCCCTCCACTTT
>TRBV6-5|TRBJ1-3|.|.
CASRGSGNTIYF
TGTGCCAGCAGAGGGAGCGGAAACACCATATATTTT
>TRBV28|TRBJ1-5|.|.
CASSTANNQPQHF
TGTGCCAGCAGTACAGCCAACAATCAGCCCCAGCATTTT
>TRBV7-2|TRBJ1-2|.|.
CASSYGGASWGGYTF
TGTGCCAGCAGCTATGGGGGCGCCTCGTGGGGAGGCTACACCTTC
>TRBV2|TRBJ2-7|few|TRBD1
CASSDFPDRAYEQYF
TGTGCCAGCAGTGATTTCCCTGACAGGGCCTACGAGCAGTACTTC
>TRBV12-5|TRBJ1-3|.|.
CASGAPRGNTIYF
TGTGCTAGTGGTGCGCCCCGTGGAAACACCATATATTTT
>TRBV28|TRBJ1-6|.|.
CASLQALRNSPLHF
TGTGCCAGCCTGCAGGCATTAAGAAATTCACCCCTCCACTTT
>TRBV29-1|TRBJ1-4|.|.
CSVADSWDEKLFF
TGCAGCGTTGCGGACTCATGGGATGAAAAACTGTTTTTT
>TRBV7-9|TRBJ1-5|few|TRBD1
CASSLFGRGQNQPQHF
TGTGCCAGCAGCTTGTTCGGCAGGGGGCAAAATCAGCCCCAGCATTTT
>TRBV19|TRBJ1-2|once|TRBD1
CASSSPGQGRGYTF
TGTGCCAGTAGTAGCCCGGGACAGGGCCGGGGCTACACCTTC
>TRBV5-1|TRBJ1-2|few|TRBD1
CASSLGDSNYGYTF
TGCGCCAGCAGCTTGGGGGACAGTAACTATGGCTACACCTTC
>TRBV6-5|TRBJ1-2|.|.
CASSYTESNYGYTF
TGTGCCAGCAGTTACACAGAATCGAACTATGGCTACACCTTC
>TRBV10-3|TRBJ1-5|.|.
CAISGSGTSSNQPQHF
TGTGCCATCAGTGGCTCCGGGACAAGTAGCAATCAGCCCCAGCATTTT
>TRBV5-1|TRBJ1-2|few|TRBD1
CASSLGHLLGQGGGYTF
TGCGCCAGCAGCTTGGGTCATCTTTTGGGACAGGGAGGTGGCTACACCTTC
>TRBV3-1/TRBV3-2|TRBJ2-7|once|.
CASSQGGGLSYEQYF
TGTGCCAGCAGCCAAGGGGGGGGGCTCTCCTACGAGCAGTACTTC
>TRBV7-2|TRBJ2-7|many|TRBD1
CASSSSPGGVEYEQYF
TGTGCCAGCAGCTCCTCACCAGGGGGCGTAGAGTACGAGCAGTACTTC
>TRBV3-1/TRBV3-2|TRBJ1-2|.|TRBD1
CASSQMATGDYGYTF
TGTGCCAGCAGCCAAATGGCAACAGGGGACTATGGCTACACCTTC
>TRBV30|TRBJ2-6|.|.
CAWSVTRAANVLTF
TGTGCCTGGAGTGTTACCAGGGCGGCCAACGTCCTGACTTTC
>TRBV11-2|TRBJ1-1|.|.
CASSFKGDTEAFF
TGTGCCAGCAGCTTCAAGGGGGACACTGAAGCTTTCTTT
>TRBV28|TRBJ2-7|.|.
CASSFEGTFRGEQYF
TGTGCCAGCAGTTTCGAGGGTACCTTCCGAGGCGAGCAGTACTTC
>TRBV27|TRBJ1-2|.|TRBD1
CASTKQGLGGYTF
TGTGCCAGCACGAAACAGGGGTTGGGGGGCTACACCTTC
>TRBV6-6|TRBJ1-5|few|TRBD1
CASSRQGPGMNQPQHF
TGTGCCAGCAGTCGACAGGGGCCCGGGATGAATCAGCCCCAGCATTTT
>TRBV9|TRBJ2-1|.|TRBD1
CASSVAGTGGYNEQFF
TGTGCCAGCAGCGTAGCCGGGACAGGGGGATACAATGAGCAGTTCTTC
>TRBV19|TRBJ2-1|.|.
CASRGRGDLNEQFF
TGTGCCAGTAGAGGGCGGGGTGATCTCAATGAGCAGTTCTTC
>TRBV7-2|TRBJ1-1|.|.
CASSWNRDSEAFF
TGTGCCAGCAGCTGGAACAGGGATTCGGAAGCTTTCTTT
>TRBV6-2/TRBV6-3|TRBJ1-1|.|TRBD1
CASSRGQSGTEAFF
TGTGCCAGCAGCCGGGGACAGTCGGGCACTGAAGCTTTCTTT
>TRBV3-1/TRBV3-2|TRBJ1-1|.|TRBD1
CASSQPGGNTEAFF
TGTGCCAGCAGCCAACCAGGGGGGAACACTGAAGCTTTCTTT
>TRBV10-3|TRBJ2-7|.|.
CAISGAPGLSVDEQYF
TGTGCCATCAGTGGAGCCCCGGGACTCAGTGTGGACGAGCAGTACTTC
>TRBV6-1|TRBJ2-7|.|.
CASSEFQGPAYEQYF
TGTGCCAGCAGTGAATTTCAGGGTCCTGCCTACGAGCAGTACTTC
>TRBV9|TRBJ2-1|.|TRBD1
CASSSRTGLNEQFF
TGTGCCAGCAGCTCTCGGACAGGACTCAATGAGCAGTTCTTC
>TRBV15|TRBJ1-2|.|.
CATSMRDYGYTF
TGTGCCACCAGCATGAGGGACTATGGCTACACCTTC
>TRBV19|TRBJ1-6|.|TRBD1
CASIQGQGASPLHF
TGTGCCAGCATCCAAGGACAGGGAGCTTCACCCCTCCACTTT
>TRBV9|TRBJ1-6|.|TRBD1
CASSVDRGNSPLHF
TGTGCCAGCAGCGTGGACAGGGGCAATTCACCCCTCCACTTT
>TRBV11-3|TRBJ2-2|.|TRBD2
CASSLRSGGFTGELFF
TGTGCCAGCAGCTTACGGAGCGGGGGGTTCACCGGGGAGCTGTTTTTT
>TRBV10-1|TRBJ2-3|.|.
CASSESGGSTDTQYF
TGCGCCAGCAGTGAGTCAGGGGGAAGCACAGATACGCAGTATTTT
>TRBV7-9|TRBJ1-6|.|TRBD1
CAGQEGNSPLHF
TGTGCCGGACAGGAGGGCAATTCACCCCTCCACTTT
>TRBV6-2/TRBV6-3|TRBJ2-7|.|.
CASSNRDSYEQYF
TGTGCCAGCAGCAACAGGGACTCCTACGAGCAGTACTTC
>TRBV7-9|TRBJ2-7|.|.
CASSYASSYEQYF
TGTGCCAGCAGCTACGCCAGCTCCTACGAGCAGTACTTC
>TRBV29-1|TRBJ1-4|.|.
CSVKQGGSNEKLFF
TGCAGCGTTAAACAGGGAGGGTCTAATGAAAAACTGTTTTTT
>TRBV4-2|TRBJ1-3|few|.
CASSALTRGQSGNTIYF
TGTGCCAGCAGCGCATTAACCAGGGGACAATCAGGAAACACCATATATTTT
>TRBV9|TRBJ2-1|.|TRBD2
CASSVGTSGTYNEQFF
TGTGCCAGCAGCGTAGGGACTAGCGGCACCTACAATGAGCAGTTCTTC
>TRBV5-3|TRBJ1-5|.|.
CARSSAASNQPQHF
TGTGCCAGAAGCTCTGCGGCTAGCAATCAGCCCCAGCATTTT
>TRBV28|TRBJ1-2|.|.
CASRPGGGVNYGYTF
TGTGCCAGCAGGCCAGGTGGAGGGGTTAACTATGGCTACACCTTC